The 9 T cell receptor beta chains in this list originate from one sample, sequenced in a study of response to subunit inactivated influenza vaccine (dated by TCRdb to the late 2010s). Receptor libraries were prepared by RT-PCR. Sequencing took place on an Illumina HiSeq 2500. Using fastp trimming at Q25 and MiXCR clonotype assembly, TCRdb reanalyzed the public sequencing data and kept in-frame beta chains. Each CDR3 protein gets just one entry, which takes the most common genes and DNA from the rows behind it. This sample comprises 560,000 or so distinct CDR3 sequences, less than 8% of them detected only once. The ten largest clones take up 10% to 15% of the sample. The specimen comprised PBMCs from blood, sampled less than 25 months after vaccination. The receptors were sampled from a man aged 45 to 75 who received an inactivated influenza vaccine. Donor details come from another sample of the same person, matched by shared clones.

The V gene is TRBV6-1, the J gene TRBJ1-2; TRBD1 matches 9 bases. J gave up 4 bases and V 8 bases, and 8 bases lay outside the gene matches. The CDR3 is 14 amino acids. Germline values: CDR1 MNHNS, CDR2 SASEGT. The CDR3 region has the DNA TGTGCCAGCCTCTTGGACAGGGGTGGCTATGGCTACACCTTC. Amino acid sequence: CASLLDRGGYGYTF.

The V and J genes are TRBV7-8 and TRBJ1-5; D gene unclear. The CDR3 extends over 17 amino acids. V was pared by 1 base and J by 4 bases, with 17 bases between. Germline lookup yields CDR1 SGHVS and CDR2 FQNEAQ. CDR3 DNA: TGTGCCAGCAGCTTAGAGGGTATGGGGATGAGTAATCAGCCCCAGCATTTT. Protein: CASSLEGMGMSNQPQHF.

This clonotype was seen a few times. The genes are TRBV7-2 and TRBJ2-1; D is ambiguous. From germline, CDR1 is SGHTA and CDR2 FQGNSA. CDR3 size: 14 residues. Trimming took off 2 bases at V and 10 bases at J, with 15 bases between the two ends. The CDR3 region has the DNA TGTGCCAGCAGCTTATCGGGTATCACAATAGAGCAGTTCTTC. Its protein is CASSLSGITIEQFF.

The chain uses TRBV10-3 and TRBJ2-3; D not resolved. This CDR3 spans 14 amino acids. V was pared by 11 bases and J by 2 bases, with 17 bases between. Looked up from germline, CDR1 is ENHRY and CDR2 is SYGVKD. The CDR3 DNA sequence: TGTGCCTCCACGACTTCCCCCGACACAGATACGCAGTATTTT. The encoded protein is CASTTSPDTDTQYF.

There are a few counts of this clonotype. The V gene is TRBV4-1, the J gene TRBJ2-5, with 7 bases lining up with TRBD2. The length of the CDR3 is 17 residues. Germline loops: CDR1 MGHRA, CDR2 YSYEKL. The J segment lost 1 base and the V segment lost 5 bases, leaving 13 bases of the junction unmatched. The CDR3, as DNA: TGCGCCAGCAGCGCCGGGGGAGCGGGGATCCTCCAAGAGACCCAGTACTTC. It specifies CASSAGGAGILQETQYF.

The gene calls are TRBV5-4 and TRBJ1-3; D unresolved. The CDR3 runs 14 residues. CDR1 is SGHNT and CDR2 is YYREEE in the germline V gene (reference sequence). V was trimmed by 4 bases and J by 0 bases, leaving 8 bases between them. CDR3 coding DNA: TGTGCCAGCAGCCGGCAGGACTCTGGAAACACCATATATTTT. It is translated as CASSRQDSGNTIYF.

This clonotype was seen a few times. The rearrangement links TRBV19 to TRBJ2-5; maybe TRBD1 (5 bases). This CDR3 region has 14 residues. CDR1 LNHDA and CDR2 SQIVND come from the germline V gene (reference sequence). Trimming stripped 6 bases from V and 1 base from J, with 12 bases between. The CDR3, as DNA: TGTGCCAGTAGCATCAGGGAAACCCAAGAGACCCAGTACTTC. Translation: CASSIRETQETQYF.

This clonotype has only a few counts. This chain uses TRBV27 with TRBJ2-6, with 7 bases aligning to TRBD1. CDR1 is MNHEY, CDR2 SMNVEV, per germline (reference sequence). Losses at the gene ends were 7 bases for V and 0 bases for J; bases not matched to a gene: 12. The CDR3 runs 18 residues. The CDR3 loop is CASNFDERGLSGANVLTF. In DNA, the CDR3 is TGTGCCAGCAATTTTGACGAAAGGGGGCTCTCTGGGGCCAACGTCCTGACTTTC.

This clonotype was seen a few times. The chain recombines TRBV18 with TRBJ1-2, with D perhaps TRBD1 (6 bases). The CDR3 has 14 residues. CDR1 and CDR2 from the germline V gene are KGHSH and LQKENI. V lost 3 bases, J lost 2 bases, and 10 bases lay in between. The CDR3 DNA sequence: TGTGCCAGCTCACCTTCCGGGACAAACTATGGCTACACCTTC. This gives the protein CASSPSGTNYGYTF.